This T cell receptor (beta chain) is from a study of shared clonotypes between healthy human individuals. Germline V gene sequence: CDR1 SNHLY, CDR2 FYNNEI. This CDR3 has 15 amino acids. Deletions cut 0 bases from V and 5 bases from J, with 13 bases between. Assay runs were performed at deep level. Genomic DNA belonging to each subset was distributed in equal measure over several immunoSEQ plates. TCRdb's table, derived via immunoSEQ multiplex PCR, lists solely in-frame clones and lacks some. Among approximately 1,500,000 clones, 96% were seen once, and the ten largest hold about 1.2%. Sequencing input: naive CD4+ T cells sorted from blood. Subset in this sample: CD45RA+ positively selected. The clonotype comes from a man aged 25-45 years in good health. V gene TRBV2 combines with J gene TRBJ1-2, with a tentative D call TRBD1 (6 bases). The CDR3 DNA follows: TGTGCCAGCAGTGAAGCTGGCAGGGGAGGGTATGGCTACACCTTC. It translates to CASSEAGRGGYGYTF.